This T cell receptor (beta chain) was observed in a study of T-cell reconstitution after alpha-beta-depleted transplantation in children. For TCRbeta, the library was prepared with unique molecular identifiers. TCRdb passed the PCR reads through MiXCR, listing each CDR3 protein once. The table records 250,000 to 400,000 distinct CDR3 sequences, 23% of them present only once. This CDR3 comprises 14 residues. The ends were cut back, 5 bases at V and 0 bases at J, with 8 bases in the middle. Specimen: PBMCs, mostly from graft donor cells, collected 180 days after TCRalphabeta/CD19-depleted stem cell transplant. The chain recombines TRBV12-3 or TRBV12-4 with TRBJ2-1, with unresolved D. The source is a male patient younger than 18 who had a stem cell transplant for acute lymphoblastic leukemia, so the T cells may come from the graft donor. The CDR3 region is CASSPTRSYNEQFF. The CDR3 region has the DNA TGTGCCAGCAGTCCTACCCGCTCCTACAATGAGCAGTTCTTC.